The following is a T cell receptor beta chain sequence with its context. Its antigen is unknown. The data were obtained in a study of cytomegalovirus exposure and HLA in healthy donors (TCRdb year 2017). Looking at the study overall: An earlier analysis of 550 to 700 of the donors reported about 250 Gb of sequence data and approximately 110 million unique TCR beta sequences from 190 million or so T cells. A later genetic analysis used genome-wide SNP genotypes for about 55% of the 666 donors, treating that subset as a discovery cohort. The later analysis used no new phenotypic data to find candidate immune exposures, relying instead on TCR beta sequences and their occurrence across donors. Along with the approximately 600-subject first cohort, a separate validation cohort of approximately 110 different subjects was used. Among over 350 genotyped donors of the cohort, an average of 235,054 unique TCR beta nucleotide sequences were sequenced per donor, roughly a sixth of them non-productive. To predict cytomegalovirus infection status, the study combined high-throughput TCR immunosequencing, statistical association of individual TCRs with disease status, and machine learning. An earlier analysis of 500 to 750 of the donors applied high-throughput TCR beta sequencing to assess whether each TCR beta V gene segment acted as functional or pseudogenic. The number of donors typed differed by locus, with about 629-640 for A, B, C, DRB1 and DQB1, 522 for DQA1, 606 for DPA1, and under 490 for DPB1. The aim of the study was to test whether cataloging public T cell receptors could identify signatures of past pathogen exposure. Class I and class II HLA loci were covered by the typing at four-digit resolution. Of the roughly 400 genotyped donors, roughly 85% fell in the genetic ancestry cluster associated with self-reported Caucasian donors. Every discovery cohort repertoire had been produced on one sequencing platform. Donor age, sex, ethnicity and CMV serostatus were compiled alongside the repertoire data. An early release covering more than 500 HLA-typed donors comprised approximately 290 gigabases of sequencing data and tens of millions of unique TCR sequences. Using immunosequencing, the study profiled T cell repertoires from 550 to 750 subjects and related those repertoires to cytomegalovirus serostatus. Four or five DR-DQ haplotypes were handled as single units for association and clustering because linkage in the cohort was strong. In a later analysis, previously published TCR beta repertoires from hundreds of donors were re-analyzed and high-resolution HLA genotyping was added so that TCR occurrence patterns could be studied. Overall results and qualifications from the work: Sequencing depth was assumed to be roughly uniform across donors in the presence/absence analyses, though that assumption may not hold. A total of roughly 160 TCR beta chains were listed by the study as associated with cytomegalovirus. While some public TCRs were present in many individuals, most TCR sequences turned up only very rarely across donors. Several of the top co-occurrence clusters appeared to be linked to parvovirus B19, influenza, CMV and Epstein-Barr virus, according to a later analysis. When HLA alleles, especially DR and DQ, strongly co-occurred, TCR associations were difficult to assign to individual alleles. In a later analysis, most CMV-associated TCR beta chains were found to appear HLA-restricted, with HLA associations seemingly driven largely by CMV exposure. The authors suggested that the approach could potentially be generalized to other disease states and immunological phenotypes. In a later analysis, the rate of TCR association differed among HLA loci, with DRB1 alleles having the most associated TCRs and HLA-C alleles having the fewest. In vitro tests confirmed that three of the cytomegalovirus-associated TCR beta chains recognize cytomegalovirus antigens. Linkage disequilibrium might explain the correlated functional status among segregating V segments, but an unknown experimental factor could not be excluded. The only immune exposure information available for the cohort was CMV serostatus. In a later genetic analysis, fewer N-insertions in productive TCRs were reported among donors in an Asian-associated ancestry cluster than the roughly 670-donor mean. Broadly in line with IMGT annotations, most TCR beta V segments showed up in productive rearrangements about 87% or about 30% of the time in an earlier analysis of several hundred of the donors. The cohort was sequenced for TCR beta chains only, and without alpha or paired-chain data the features that could be detected were limited. Because HLA typing was unavailable for some donors at each locus, only the typed subset was used in association tests. Because the 87-base-pair reads could not distinguish some IMGT-functional V segments, including TRBV6-2 and TRBV6-3, those segments were excluded. The earlier analysis of some 540 of the donors excluded seventeen rarely observed V segments, including chromosome 9 orphons, because counts were too low. In a later genetic analysis, a missense DCLRE1C variant was associated with V-gene and J-gene trimming of TCR beta chains, and the association was replicated in an independent cohort. A cluster of highly shared sequence variants was judged likely to be a technical artifact of the sequencing pipeline. A later analysis associated 15,000 to 20,000 TCR beta sequences with specific HLA alleles at a false discovery rate of 0.05. In both the original and validation cohorts, the classifier was reported to diagnose cytomegalovirus status with high specificity and sensitivity. In a later analysis, HLA-associated TCR beta chains were found to be more clonally expanded and to have lower generation probabilities than equally common non-associated chains. A further reported finding was that TCR beta sequences accurately predicted the HLA-A and HLA-B alleles for most subjects in the first cohort.

The cohort consisted of 600 or so healthy bone marrow donors. At the time of sampling, every cohort member was nominally healthy, though immune exposures that went unrecorded were likely present. The donor tested CMV seropositive and was one of the 289 seropositive cohort members. A peripheral blood sample was collected from each donor, and TCR beta sequencing was performed on peripheral blood mononuclear cells. Genomic DNA extraction from the blood cell samples was performed with the Qiagen DNeasy Blood Extraction Kit. To prepare the library, the immunoSEQ multiplex PCR assay was applied. For the multiplex PCR, a mixture combining 60 forward primers for TCR Vbeta segments and 13 reverse primers for TCR Jbeta segments was used. A multiplex PCR assay on genomic DNA amplified the CDR3 region of rearranged TCR beta genes. The amplified TCR beta libraries were sequenced on the Illumina HiSeq System as 87-base-pair reads. Processing in the source paper ran as follows. Across the 500 to 700 repertoires, a later analysis counted some 81 million unique TCR beta chains, around 11 million of which were shared by at least two donors. A nearest-neighbor algorithm error-corrected the raw reads and collapsed the reads into unique sequences, merging closely related sequences to remove PCR and sequencing errors. CDR3 sequences were aligned to IMGT reference sequences to assign V, D and J gene segments. For a sequence to be retained, at least a six-nucleotide match to both a V gene segment and a J gene segment was required. Rearrangements were classified as productive when the CDR3 lacked stop codons and remained in frame with V and J, and all other rearrangements were classified as non-productive. CDR3 was defined by IMGT convention, running from the second conserved V-encoded cysteine to the conserved J-encoded phenylalanine. The earlier analysis of approximately 590 of the donors excluded any sequence lacking an unambiguous match to a single V gene segment. In an earlier analysis of 587 of the donors, V segments were called functional above 56.7% productive rearrangements and were called segregating when the between-donor standard deviation exceeded 5%. A statistical classification framework was developed to diagnose cytomegalovirus status using the catalog of TCR beta chain sequences. In a later analysis, V and J genes were assigned by comparing TCR nucleotide sequences against IMGT/GENE-DB human TR gene sequences. Using the TCRdist pipeline, a later analysis assigned CDR3 sequences along with most-parsimonious VDJ recombination scenarios. In a later analysis, each TCR beta chain was defined by its CDR3 amino acid sequence together with its V-gene family, and reads lacking a unique V-gene family were excluded. A later analysis removed 550 to 650 highly shared, low-generation-probability nucleotide sequences to deal with suspected cross-contamination and a sequencing artifact. A later analysis calculated a clonal expansion index for each public chain from normalized within-repertoire ranks of inferred template counts. In a later analysis, generation probabilities were computed using a VDJ recombination model fitted to out-of-frame rearrangements, and the results were checked against IGoR. Hypergeometric tests were used in a later analysis to score TCR-TCR, TCR-HLA and TCR-CMV co-occurrence, with a repertoire-size bias correction applied to the TCR pairs. False discovery rates were estimated in a later analysis by permuting HLA or CMV assignments 20 times. In a later analysis, co-occurring TCRs were grouped using DBSCAN, and TCRdist sequence similarity was added for clustering within HLA-allele-positive subsets. Repertoires with fewer than 30,000 or more than 120,000 public chains, plus five repertoires with anomalous nucleotide sharing, were excluded from co-occurrence clustering. Entries here come from immuneACCESS through TCRdb and include only in-frame sequences with V and J called. Some clones fail to appear in such tables; in the studies checked, an unresolved V gene covers under half of the shortfall, and the cause of the remainder is unknown. D and trimming were read from the DNA, whereas the V and J calls and clone size are those reported in that table. The sample table includes over 60,000 clones. The biggest ten clones account for approximately 7.5% of the sample.

The cysteine opens and the phenylalanine closes a CDR3 of 18 amino acids. The entry retains the CDR3 DNA only, 54 bases that are in frame from base 1. According to the germline V gene, CDR1 reads SGDLS and CDR2 reads YYNGEE. Here V drops 5 bases and J drops 10 bases, and the junction holds 24 bases not matched to any gene. Sequenced sample: PBMCs. The rearrangement combines TRBV9 with TRBJ2-1, and 7 bases in between align with TRBD2. The TCR sequence derives from a female donor in good health and CMV-seropositive. The CDR3 protein is CASSTSHGGRAIGGEQFF. The base sequence is TGTGCCAGCAGTACATCTCATGGGGGGAGGGCCATTGGAGGAGAGCAGTTCTTC.